Each of the 11 T cell receptor beta chains below was sequenced from the same sample in a study of cytomegalovirus exposure and HLA in healthy donors. PCR involved 60 Vbeta and 13 Jbeta primers. Clones were read by immunoSEQ multiplex PCR, and TCRdb kept only the in-frame ones, dropping some. In the table there are approximately 220,000 clones, around 80% of which are singletons. Sequencing was carried out using PBMCs. The source is a man younger than 45 in good health and CMV-seronegative.

This clone has a handful of counts. The chain links TRBV7-6 to TRBJ1-1; 9 bases align to TRBD1. The CDR3 has 16 residues. V lost 4 bases to trimming and J lost 2 bases; unmatched junction nucleotides: 8. Germline CDR1 reads SGHVS; CDR2 reads FNYEAQ. CDR3 protein: CASSSVDRGVNTEAFF. CDR3 nucleotides: TGTGCCAGCAGCTCTGTGGACAGGGGCGTTAACACTGAAGCTTTCTTT.

This clone was seen a single time. The gene calls are TRBV5-4 and TRBJ2-5; D may be TRBD2 (5 bases). Germline loops: CDR1 SGHNT, CDR2 YYREEE (reference sequence). The V end lost 9 bases, the J end lost 3 bases, and 21 bases lay between the germline ends. CDR3 length equals 15 residues. CDR3 region: CATRAEGLTKETQYF. CDR3 coding DNA: TGTGCCACCCGCGCAGAGGGCTTGACGAAAGAGACCCAGTACTTC.

This chain connects TRBV5-1 to TRBJ2-5; 8 positions match TRBD1. From germline, CDR1 is SGHRS and CDR2 YFSETQ. V dropped 5 bases and J dropped 5; count of bases not matched to a gene: 8. This CDR3 contains 14 residues. The CDR3 spells CASRSGQGWETQYF. CDR3 in DNA: TGCGCCAGCAGATCCGGACAGGGTTGGGAGACCCAGTACTTC. Supplemented by reference TRBV5-1 and TRBJ2-5, the full variable domain reads KAGVTQTPRYLIKTRGQQVTLSCSPISGHRSVSWYQQTPGQGLQFLFEYFSETQRNKGNFPGRFSGRQFSNSRSEMNVSTLELGDSALYLCASRSGQGWETQYFGPGTRLLVL.

J is TRBJ1-4 and V is TRBV27; maybe TRBD1 (5 bases). Germline CDR1 MNHEY, CDR2 SMNVEV (reference sequence). This CDR3 comprises 15 residues. Trimming pared 6 bases from V and 3 bases from J, leaving 14 bases between. The CDR3 DNA is TGTGCCAGCAGAGACCAGGGTGGGTCTAATGAAAAACTGTTTTTT. Translated, it gives CASRDQGGSNEKLFF.

This clone turned up a few times. The chain links TRBV4-2 to TRBJ2-3; D unclear. The germline gives CDR1 LGHNA, CDR2 YNFKEQ. The germline V and J ends were trimmed by 0 bases and 3 bases, with 10 bases remaining between them. This CDR3 has 15 amino acids. The CDR3 region is CASSQENYGTDTQYF. CDR3 bases: TGTGCCAGCAGCCAAGAAAACTACGGTACAGATACGCAGTATTTT.

DNA for the CDR3: TGTGCCAGCAGCTTGAGGCAGGGGGCTGGAAAGACCCAGTACTTC. As protein: CASSLRQGAGKTQYF. This chain connects TRBV5-4 to TRBJ2-5; 8 bases agree with TRBD1. In germline, CDR1 is SGHNT, CDR2 YYREEE (reference sequence). After removal of 1 base from V and 6 bases from J, the junction contained 8 bases not matched to a gene. The CDR3 is 15 amino acids. Full variable domain (outside the CDR3, taken from reference TRBV5-4 and TRBJ2-5): ETGVTQSPTHLIKTRGQQVTLRCSSQSGHNTVSWYQQALGQGPQFIFQYYREEENGRGNFPPRFSGLQFPNYSSELNVNALELDDSALYLCASSLRQGAGKTQYFGPGTRLLVL.

The chain joins TRBV11-2 to TRBJ2-3, with a weak D call TRBD2 (6 bases). V was trimmed by 5 bases and J by 4 bases, leaving 13 bases between them. The germline V gene has CDR1 SGHAT and CDR2 FQNNGV. The CDR3 sequence is 14 residues long. Here the CDR3 reads CASSDGGWPDTQYF. CDR3 DNA: TGTGCCAGCAGCGACGGGGGTTGGCCAGATACGCAGTATTTT.

The chain joins TRBV27 to TRBJ2-3, with 7 nucleotides matching TRBD2. CDR1 and CDR2 from the germline V gene are MNHEY and SMNVEV (reference sequence). This CDR3 has 17 residues. V lost 6 bases and J lost 8; bases outside the gene matches: 20. The CDR3 bases are TGTGCCAGCAGCATTAATAGCGGAGGCCTCCGCGGGAGTACGCAGTATTTT. Translation: CASSINSGGLRGSTQYF.

The rearrangement uses TRBV4-1 and TRBJ1-4; weak D call: TRBD1 (6 bases). CDR1 is MGHRA and CDR2 is YSYEKL in the germline V gene. This CDR3 has 15 residues. The germline V and J ends were trimmed by 1 base and 7 bases, with 13 bases remaining between them. Written as DNA, the CDR3 is TGCGCCAGCAGCCAAGTCGCCCTGGACAGTGAAAAACTGTTTTTT. Translation gives CASSQVALDSEKLFF.

This clone was detected once. V and J are TRBV19 and TRBJ1-1; D perhaps matches TRBD1 (5 bases). Trimming took 1 base from V and 1 from J, leaving 7 bases between them. Germline V gene sequence: CDR1 LNHDA, CDR2 SQIVND (reference sequence). This CDR3 has 14 amino acids. In DNA form, the CDR3 reads TGTGCCAGTAGTATAGGGACAACGAACACTGAAGCTTTCTTT. Amino acids: CASSIGTTNTEAFF.

The J gene is TRBJ1-2, the V gene TRBV5-6; no clear D. Per the germline V gene, CDR1 is SGHDT and CDR2 is YYEEEE. This CDR3 has 16 residues. Trimming pared 6 bases from V and 0 bases from J, leaving 18 bases between. The CDR3 sequence: CASTLSSGSSNYGYTF. The CDR3, as DNA: TGTGCCAGCACCCTTTCCTCGGGATCCTCTAACTATGGCTACACCTTC.